The source of this T cell receptor beta chain is a study of vaccination and CD4 T cells after COVID-19. Study background: Two doses of either BNT162b2 or mRNA-1273 vaccine went to participants. Overall study results and limits: Median SARS-CoV-2-reactive clonotype numbers went from around 19 to 38; this increase was not significant.

Time point given: late sampling 161 to 241 days after vaccination in a few convalescent patients. The treatment denotes: approximately 9-day PBMC culture with coronavirus spike peptide pools or control peptides (ViraFEST assay). Regarding this clonotype: The antigen is not known.

The CDR3 runs 15 residues. V lost 5 bases and J 6 bases, leaving 19 bases between the germline ends. Germline CDR1 is MNHEY and CDR2 is SMNVEV (reference sequence). Oncomine TCR Beta short-read sequencing was applied to DNA from cultured CD4+ T cells. MiXCR was run by TCRdb on the PCR reads, yielding one entry per CDR3 protein. The profile shows tens of thousands of distinct CDR3 sequences, 35% to 45% of them singletons. The sample here was CD4+ T cells from blood, cultured in vitro, taken about 7 months after SARS-CoV-2 vaccination. The chain joins TRBV27 to TRBJ1-1; maybe TRBD1 (6 bases). This receptor was obtained from a human donor who had recovered from COVID-19. In nucleotides, the CDR3 is TGTGCCAGCAGTCACGTACAGGGAGGCAGGGCTGAAGCTTTCTTT. Translation gives CASSHVQGGRAEAFF.